This TCR beta chain stems from a study of spatial heterogeneity in lung cancer. Study observations and caveats: Mutation tallies in tumors tracked expanded intratumoral alpha and beta TCR counts.

TCR cDNA molecules each carried a unique molecular identifier. MiXCR, run by TCRdb on the 5' RACE reads, gives a single entry per CDR3 protein. Found here are 15,000 to 20,000 distinct CDR3 sequences, approximately 6.2% of them singletons; the top ten hold about 6.8%. The V gene lost 4 bases and the J gene lost 0 bases, with 7 bases spanning the gap. Germline V CDR1 and CDR2: MNHEY, SMNVEV (reference sequence). There are 14 residues in the CDR3. Stated time point: sample taken at primary tumor resection. Tumor, nontumor lung or frozen PBMC supplied whole RNA that was sequenced unsorted. This clonotype is categorized as medium-sized. Its antigen is unknown.

J is TRBJ1-5 and V is TRBV27; D call uncertain. This TCR came from a male donor with early-stage non-small cell lung cancer. Specimen: lung tumor tissue, collected at surgery. The CDR3 nucleotides read TGTGCCAGCAGTTCGACATATAGCAATCAGCCCCAGCATTTT. Protein: CASSSTYSNQPQHF.